This T cell receptor (beta chain) appears in the sequencing data of a study of T cell changes during pregnancy in multiple sclerosis (dated by TCRdb to about 2019). Study-wide context: Changes in the T cell repertoire over the course of pregnancy were examined in this study in women with multiple sclerosis.

The protocol used for the library was the immunoSEQ multiplex PCR assay. This is the immuneACCESS table as TCRdb keeps it, with only in-frame sequences that have V and J called. A part of the clones is gone; compared with another copy, unresolved V genes explain less than half, and the rest is unexplained. This sample gives roughly 100,000 clones in total; 91% of them show up just once. The leading ten clones occupy 1.6% of the sample. In regard to this clone: Its antigen has not been determined. There are no base qualities to consult, and no much larger clone falls within one base.

According to the germline V gene, CDR1 reads SGHVS and CDR2 reads FQNEAQ. V has 6 bases trimmed and J has 9 bases trimmed; junction bases matching no gene number 20. The CDR3 measures 17 amino acids from cysteine to phenylalanine. Just CDR3 DNA is preserved here, 51 bases in frame from base 1. The sequencing here drew on peripheral blood, taken before pregnancy. The chain employs TRBV7-8 and TRBJ2-1, with 7 bases matching TRBD1. The clonotype comes from a female donor with multiple sclerosis, enrolled in a pregnancy study. The CDR3 sequence is CASRRNWTGRLWGEQFF. The sequence in DNA is TGTGCCAGCAGACGTAATTGGACAGGCCGGTTGTGGGGTGAGCAGTTCTTC.